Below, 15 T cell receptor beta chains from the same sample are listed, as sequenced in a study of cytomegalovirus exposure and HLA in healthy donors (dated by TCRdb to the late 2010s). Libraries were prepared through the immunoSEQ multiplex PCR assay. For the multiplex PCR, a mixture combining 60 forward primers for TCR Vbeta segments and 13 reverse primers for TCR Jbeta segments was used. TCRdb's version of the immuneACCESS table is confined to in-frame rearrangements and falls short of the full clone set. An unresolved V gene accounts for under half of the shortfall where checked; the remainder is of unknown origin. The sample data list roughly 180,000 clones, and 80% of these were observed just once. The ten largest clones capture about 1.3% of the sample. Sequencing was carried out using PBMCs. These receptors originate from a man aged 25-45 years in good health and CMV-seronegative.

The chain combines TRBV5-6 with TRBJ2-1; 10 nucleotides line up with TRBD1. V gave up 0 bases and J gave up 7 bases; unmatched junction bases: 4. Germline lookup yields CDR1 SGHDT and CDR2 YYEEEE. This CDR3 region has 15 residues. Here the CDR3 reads CASSLGQGAYNEQFF. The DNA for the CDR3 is TGTGCCAGCAGCTTGGGACAGGGGGCGTATAATGAGCAGTTCTTC.

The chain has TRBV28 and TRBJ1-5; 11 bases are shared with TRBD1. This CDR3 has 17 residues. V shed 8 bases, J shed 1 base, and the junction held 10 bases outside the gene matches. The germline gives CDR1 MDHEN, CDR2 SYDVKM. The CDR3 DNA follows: TGTGCCAGCGGAACCGGACAGGGGGCATTGAGCAATCAGCCCCAGCATTTT. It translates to CASGTGQGALSNQPQHF.

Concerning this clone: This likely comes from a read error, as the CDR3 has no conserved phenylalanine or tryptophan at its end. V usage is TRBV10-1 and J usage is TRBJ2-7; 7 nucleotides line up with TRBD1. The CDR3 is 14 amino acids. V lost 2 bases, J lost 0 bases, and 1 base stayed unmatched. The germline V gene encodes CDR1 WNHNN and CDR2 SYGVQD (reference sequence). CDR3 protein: CASSEGDSSYEQYL. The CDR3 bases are TGCGCCAGCAGTGAGGGGGACAGCTCCTACGAGCAGTACCTC.

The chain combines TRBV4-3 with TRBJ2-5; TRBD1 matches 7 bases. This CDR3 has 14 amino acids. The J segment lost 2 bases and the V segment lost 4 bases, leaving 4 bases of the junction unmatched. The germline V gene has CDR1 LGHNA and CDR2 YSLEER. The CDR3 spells CASSPHRGQETQYF. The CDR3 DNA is TGCGCCAGCAGCCCGCACAGGGGTCAAGAGACCCAGTACTTC.

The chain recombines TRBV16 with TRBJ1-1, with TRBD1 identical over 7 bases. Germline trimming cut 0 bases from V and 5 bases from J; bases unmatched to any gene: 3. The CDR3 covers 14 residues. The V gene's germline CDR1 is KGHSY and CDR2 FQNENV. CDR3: CASSQSGGGTEAFF. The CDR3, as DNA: TGTGCCAGCAGCCAATCAGGGGGCGGGACTGAAGCTTTCTTT.

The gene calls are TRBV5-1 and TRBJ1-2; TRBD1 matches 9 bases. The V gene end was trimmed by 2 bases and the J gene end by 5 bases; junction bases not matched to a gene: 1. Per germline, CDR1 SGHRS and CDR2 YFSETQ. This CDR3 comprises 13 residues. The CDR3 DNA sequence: TGCGCCAGCAGCTTAGGGACAGGGTATGGCTACACCTTC. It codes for CASSLGTGYGYTF.

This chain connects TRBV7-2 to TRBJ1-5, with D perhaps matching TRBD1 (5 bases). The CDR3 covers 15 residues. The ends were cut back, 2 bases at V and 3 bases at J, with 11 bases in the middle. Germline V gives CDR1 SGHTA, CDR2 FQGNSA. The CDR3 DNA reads TGTGCCAGCAGCTTAAGATCAGGGCCCAATCAGCCCCAGCATTTT. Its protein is CASSLRSGPNQPQHF.

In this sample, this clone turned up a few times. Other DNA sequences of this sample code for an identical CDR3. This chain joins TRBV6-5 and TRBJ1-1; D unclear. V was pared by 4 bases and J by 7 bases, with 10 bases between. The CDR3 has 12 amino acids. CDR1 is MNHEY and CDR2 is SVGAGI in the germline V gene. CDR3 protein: CASSLTGFEAFF. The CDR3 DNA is TGTGCCAGCAGTTTGACGGGATTTGAAGCTTTCTTT.

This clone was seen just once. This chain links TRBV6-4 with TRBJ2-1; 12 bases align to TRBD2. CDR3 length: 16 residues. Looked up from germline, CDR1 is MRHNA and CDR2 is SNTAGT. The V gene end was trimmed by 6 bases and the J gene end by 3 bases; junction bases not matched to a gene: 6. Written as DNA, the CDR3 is TGTGCCAGCAGCGCTAGCGGGGGGGCGGGCTACAATGAGCAGTTCTTC. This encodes CASSASGGAGYNEQFF.

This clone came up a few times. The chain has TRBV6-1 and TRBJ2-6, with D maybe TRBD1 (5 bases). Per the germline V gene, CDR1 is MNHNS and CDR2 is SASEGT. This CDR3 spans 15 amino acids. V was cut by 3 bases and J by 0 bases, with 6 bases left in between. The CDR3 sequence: CASSEGLSGANVLTF. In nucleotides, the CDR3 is TGTGCCAGCAGTGAGGGGCTCTCTGGGGCCAACGTCCTGACTTTC.

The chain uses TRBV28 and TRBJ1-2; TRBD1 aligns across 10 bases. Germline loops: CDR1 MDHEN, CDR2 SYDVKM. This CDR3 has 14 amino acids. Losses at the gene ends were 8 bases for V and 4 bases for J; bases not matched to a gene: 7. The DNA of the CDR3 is TGTGCCAGCTCCGGGACAGGGGTATTCTATGGCTACACCTTC. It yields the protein CASSGTGVFYGYTF.

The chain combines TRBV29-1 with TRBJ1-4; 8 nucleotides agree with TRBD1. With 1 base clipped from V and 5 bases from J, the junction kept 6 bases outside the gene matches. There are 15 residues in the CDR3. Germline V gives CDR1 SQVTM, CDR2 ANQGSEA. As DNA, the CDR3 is TGCAGCGTTGAAGTGACTGGGACAGGCAATGAAAAACTGTTTTTT. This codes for CSVEVTGTGNEKLFF.

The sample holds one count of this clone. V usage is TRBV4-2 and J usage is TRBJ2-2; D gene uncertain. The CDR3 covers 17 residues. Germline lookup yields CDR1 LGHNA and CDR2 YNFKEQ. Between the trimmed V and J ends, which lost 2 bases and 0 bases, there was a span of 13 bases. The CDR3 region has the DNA TGTGCCAGCAGCCAAAGATCCGGAGACGCGAACACCGGGGAGCTGTTTTTT. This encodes CASSQRSGDANTGELFF.

CDR3 amino acids: CAISESYGGGGRPQHF. CDR3 nucleotide sequence: TGTGCCATCAGTGAGTCATATGGAGGGGGGGGGAGGCCCCAGCATTTT. The chain employs TRBV10-3 and TRBJ1-5; tentatively, D is TRBD1 (6 bases). Deletions cut 0 bases from V and 9 bases from J, with 18 bases between. The CDR3 length is 16 residues. Germline V lookup: CDR1 ENHRY, CDR2 SYGVKD.

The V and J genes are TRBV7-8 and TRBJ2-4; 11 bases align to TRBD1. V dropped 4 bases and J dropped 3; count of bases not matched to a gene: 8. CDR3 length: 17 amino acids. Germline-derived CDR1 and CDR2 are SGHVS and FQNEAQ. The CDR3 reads CASSSTLGQGGKNIQYF. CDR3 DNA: TGTGCCAGCAGCTCCACCCTGGGACAGGGGGGCAAAAACATTCAGTACTTC.